This T cell receptor beta chain was sequenced for a study of vaccination and CD4 T cells after COVID-19. Treatment denoted: approximately 11-day PBMC culture with coronavirus spike peptide pools or control peptides (ViraFEST assay). The Oncomine TCR Beta short-read assay sequenced DNA from cultured CD4+ T cells. One entry per CDR3 protein results from TCRdb running MiXCR on the PCR reads. The sample includes about 20,000 distinct CDR3 sequences, under 65% of them seen just once. The germline V gene has CDR1 DFQATT and CDR2 SNEGSKA (reference sequence). The CDR3 has 15 amino acids. V dropped 0 bases and J dropped 3; count of bases not matched to a gene: 4. A few counts support this clonotype. The antigen remains undetermined.

The sequenced sample consisted of CD4+ T cells from blood, cultured in vitro. This clonotype was sampled from a human donor who had recovered from COVID-19. The chain employs TRBV20-1 and TRBJ2-4; 8 bases align to TRBD2. CDR3 DNA sequence: TGCAGTGCTAGAGATTGGACTAGCCACAAAAACATTCAGTACTTC. It translates to CSARDWTSHKNIQYF.